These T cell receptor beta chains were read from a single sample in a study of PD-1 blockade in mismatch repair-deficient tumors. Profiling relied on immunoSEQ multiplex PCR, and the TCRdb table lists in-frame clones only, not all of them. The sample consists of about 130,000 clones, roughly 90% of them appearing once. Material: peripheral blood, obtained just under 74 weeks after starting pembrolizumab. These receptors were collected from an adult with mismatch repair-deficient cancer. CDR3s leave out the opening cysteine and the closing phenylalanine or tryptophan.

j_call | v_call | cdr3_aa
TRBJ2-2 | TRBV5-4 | ASSARGVGGELF
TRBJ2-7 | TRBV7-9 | ASSGGRTYEQY
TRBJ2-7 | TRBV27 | ASSTRLSQKYEQY
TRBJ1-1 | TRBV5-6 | ASSLGAGGTEAF
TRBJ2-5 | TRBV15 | ATSRDSRRYQETQY
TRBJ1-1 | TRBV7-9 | ASTEPASSTEAF
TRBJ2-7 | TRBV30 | AWRDRDRTYEQY
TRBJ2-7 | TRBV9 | ASSVFVGGDDEQY
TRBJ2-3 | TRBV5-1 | ASMASGGRDTQY
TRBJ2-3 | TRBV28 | ASSFSSGRTDTQY
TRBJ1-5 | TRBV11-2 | ASSPHPGGSNQPQH
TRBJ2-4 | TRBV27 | ASSLTLAKNIQY
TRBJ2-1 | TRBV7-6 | ASSLATSSYNEQF
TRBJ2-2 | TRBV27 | ASSLSPTGELF
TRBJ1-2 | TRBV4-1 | ASSGHRGPNYGYT
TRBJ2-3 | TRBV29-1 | SVEDPNRLPSTDTQY
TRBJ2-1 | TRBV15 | ATSETGSYNEQF
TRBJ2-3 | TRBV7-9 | ASSLTPSVDTQY
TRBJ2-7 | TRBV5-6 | ASSLGGGFYYEQY
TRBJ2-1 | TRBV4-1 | ASSQVPAGEVEQF
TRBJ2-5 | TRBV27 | ASSLKVGVGVETQY
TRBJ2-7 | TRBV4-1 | ASSQLDGTYEQY
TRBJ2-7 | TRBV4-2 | ASSEAGSYEQY
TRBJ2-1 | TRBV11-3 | ASSPSYSSYNEQF
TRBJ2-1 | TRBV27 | ASAPGAGGQHEQF
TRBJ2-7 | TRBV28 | AIGPGQGTYEQY
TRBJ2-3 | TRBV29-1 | SVEDRGYSTDTQY
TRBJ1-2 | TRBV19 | ASSIDQGSHGYT
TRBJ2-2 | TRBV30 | AGGELPSPGELF
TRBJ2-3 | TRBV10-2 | ASSDTGTATDTQY
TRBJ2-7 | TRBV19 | ASSVAEDYEQY
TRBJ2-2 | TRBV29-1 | SVAQTSSNTGELF
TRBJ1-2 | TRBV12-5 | ASGSLTDGYT
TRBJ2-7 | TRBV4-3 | ASSQGPAGASSYEQY
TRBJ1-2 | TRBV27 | ASSPGTVYGYT
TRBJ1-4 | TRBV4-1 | ASSNRQSADEKLF